This TCR beta chain is from a study of cytomegalovirus exposure and HLA in healthy donors. Background on the study: Falling in the Caucasian-associated ancestry cluster were 81% of under 500 genotyped donors.

On this clone: As yet, its antigen is unknown.

Notes on the study in general: At a 0.05 false discovery rate, a later analysis found about 17,000 TCR beta sequences to be associated with HLA alleles.

The PCR was carried out with 60 Vbeta primers and 13 Jbeta primers. This table comes from immunoSEQ multiplex PCR, and its TCRdb copy is limited to in-frame clones, with some not included. The data hold 95,000 to 100,000 clones, with roughly three quarters observed a single time. The sequence came from a female donor in good health and CMV-seronegative. Material for sequencing was PBMCs.

The CDR3: CASSRAPGGYTF. The CDR3 DNA reads TGTGCCTCGTCGCGGGCCCCCGGTGGCTACACCTTC. This sequence joins TRBV19 and TRBJ1-2; D uncertain. Trimming shortened V by 11 bases and J by 7 bases, and 17 bases separated the two germline ends. This CDR3 is 12 amino acids long. Germline V gives CDR1 LNHDA, CDR2 SQIVND (reference sequence).